This T cell receptor beta chain came from a study of shared clonotypes between healthy human individuals. Study findings and constraints: Non-shared clonotypes had lower generation probabilities than clonotypes shared by all four sorted-subset donors. Genetic and exposure-history diversity was limited by the small donor number.

Genomic DNA per cell subset filled all wells of several immunoSEQ plates. Generated by immunoSEQ multiplex PCR, the TCRdb table keeps only in-frame clones and is missing some. In the table there are about 1.9 million clones, just over 90% of which are singletons. The germline CDR1 and CDR2 sequences are SGDLS and YYNGEE. This CDR3 is built from 13 residues. Trimming shortened V by 5 bases and J by 4 bases, and 10 bases separated the two germline ends. Naive CD8 cells were CD45RO-negative, positively selected for CCR7, excluding terminally differentiated effector memory CD45RA+ cells. As concerns this clone: Its antigen is not known.

V usage is TRBV9 and J usage is TRBJ2-1; D unresolved. The sequence came from a man aged 18-30 years in good health. Some clones in this sample may be carry-over from other donors' samples. Sequencing used naive CD8+ T cells from PBMCs. The CDR3 DNA reads TGTGCCAGCAGGGGAAACGCGTACAATGAGCAGTTCTTC. It translates to CASRGNAYNEQFF. Supplemented by reference TRBV9 and TRBJ2-1, the full variable domain reads DSGVTQTPKHLITATGQRVTLRCSPRSGDLSVYWYQQSLDQGLQFLIQYYNGEERAKGNILERFSAQQFPDLHSELNLSSLELGDSALYFCASRGNAYNEQFFGPGTRLTVL.